This TCR beta chain was found in a study of T-cell memory formation after mild COVID-19. CDR1 and CDR2 from the germline V gene are ENHRY and SYGVKD. V was clipped by 2 bases and J by 2 bases; unmatched bases: 5. The CDR3 is 15 residues long. TCRdb independently ran MiXCR on the 5' RACE reads; one entry per CDR3 protein. The sample yields approximately 260,000 distinct CDR3 sequences, roughly 17% seen once. A note on this clonotype: The antigen is unknown.

Study results and limitations: Among clones peaking at day 37 in the second wave, SARS-CoV-2 specificity remained unconfirmed. Day 15 to 85 contracting clones showed balanced CD4/CD8; day 15 to 37 expanders favored CD4+. Mainly CM and EM harbored the contracting CD4+ clones; mainly EMRA harbored the CD8+ ones.

The sequence was collected from a man between 18 and 35 years old who had mild COVID-19 (a few samples of this study predate the infection). Cell type and time point are not known. Input material: PBMCs or a T cell subset sorted from them (not recorded which). The chain employs TRBV10-3 and TRBJ1-1, with 7 bases that match TRBD1. CDR3 in DNA: TGTGCCATCAGTGAGAGCAGGGGGGGAAACACTGAAGCTTTCTTT. Its protein product is CAISESRGGNTEAFF.